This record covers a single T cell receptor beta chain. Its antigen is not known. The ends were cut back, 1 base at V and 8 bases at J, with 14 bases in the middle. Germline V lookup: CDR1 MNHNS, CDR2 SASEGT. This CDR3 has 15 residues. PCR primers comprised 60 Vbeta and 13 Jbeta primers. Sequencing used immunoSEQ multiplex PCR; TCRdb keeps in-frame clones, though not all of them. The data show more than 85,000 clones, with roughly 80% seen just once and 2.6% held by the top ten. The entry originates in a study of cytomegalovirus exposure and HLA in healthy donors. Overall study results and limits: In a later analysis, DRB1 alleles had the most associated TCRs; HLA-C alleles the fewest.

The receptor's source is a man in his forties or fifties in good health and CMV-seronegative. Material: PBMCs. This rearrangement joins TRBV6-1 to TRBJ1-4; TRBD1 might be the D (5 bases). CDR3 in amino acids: CASSEGPDTLEKLFF. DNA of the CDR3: TGTGCCAGCAGTGAAGGACCGGACACCCTAGAAAAACTGTTTTTT.